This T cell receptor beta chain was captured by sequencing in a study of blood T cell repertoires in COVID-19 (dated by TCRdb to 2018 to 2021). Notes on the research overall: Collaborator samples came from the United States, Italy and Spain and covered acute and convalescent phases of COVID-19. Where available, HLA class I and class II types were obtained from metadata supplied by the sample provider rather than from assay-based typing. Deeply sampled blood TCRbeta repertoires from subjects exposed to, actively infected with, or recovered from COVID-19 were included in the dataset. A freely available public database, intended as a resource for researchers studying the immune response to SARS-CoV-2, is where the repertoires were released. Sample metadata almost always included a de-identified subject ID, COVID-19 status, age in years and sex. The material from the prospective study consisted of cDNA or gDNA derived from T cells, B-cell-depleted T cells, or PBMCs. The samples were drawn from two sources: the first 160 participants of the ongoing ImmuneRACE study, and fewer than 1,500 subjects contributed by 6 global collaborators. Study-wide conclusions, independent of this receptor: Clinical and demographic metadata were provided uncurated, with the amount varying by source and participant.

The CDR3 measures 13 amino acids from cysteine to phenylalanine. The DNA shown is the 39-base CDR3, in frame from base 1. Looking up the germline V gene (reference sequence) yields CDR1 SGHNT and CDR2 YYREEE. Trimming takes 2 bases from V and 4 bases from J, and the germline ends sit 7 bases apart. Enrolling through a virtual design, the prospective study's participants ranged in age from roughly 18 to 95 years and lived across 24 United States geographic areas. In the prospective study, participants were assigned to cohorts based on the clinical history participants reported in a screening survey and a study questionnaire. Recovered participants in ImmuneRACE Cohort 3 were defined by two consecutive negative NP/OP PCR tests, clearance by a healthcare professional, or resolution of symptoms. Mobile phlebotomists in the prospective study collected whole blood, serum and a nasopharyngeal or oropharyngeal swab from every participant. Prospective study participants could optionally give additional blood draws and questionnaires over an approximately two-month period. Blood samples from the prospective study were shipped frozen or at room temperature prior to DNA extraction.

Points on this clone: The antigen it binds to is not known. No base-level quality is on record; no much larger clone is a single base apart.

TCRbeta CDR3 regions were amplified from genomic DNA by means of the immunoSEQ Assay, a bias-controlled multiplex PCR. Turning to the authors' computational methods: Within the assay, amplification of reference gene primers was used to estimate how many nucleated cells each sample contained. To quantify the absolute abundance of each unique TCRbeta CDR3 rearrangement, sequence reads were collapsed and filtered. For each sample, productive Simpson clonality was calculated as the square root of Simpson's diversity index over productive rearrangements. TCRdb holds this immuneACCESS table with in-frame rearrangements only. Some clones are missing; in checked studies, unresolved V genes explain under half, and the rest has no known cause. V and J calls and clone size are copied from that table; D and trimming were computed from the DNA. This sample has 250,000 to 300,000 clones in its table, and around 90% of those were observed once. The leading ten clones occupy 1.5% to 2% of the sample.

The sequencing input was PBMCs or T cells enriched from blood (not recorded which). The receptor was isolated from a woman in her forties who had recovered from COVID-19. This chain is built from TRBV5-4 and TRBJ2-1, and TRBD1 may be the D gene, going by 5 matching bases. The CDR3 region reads CASSLRQYNEQFF. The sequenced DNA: TGTGCCAGCAGCTTACGACAGTACAATGAGCAGTTCTTC.